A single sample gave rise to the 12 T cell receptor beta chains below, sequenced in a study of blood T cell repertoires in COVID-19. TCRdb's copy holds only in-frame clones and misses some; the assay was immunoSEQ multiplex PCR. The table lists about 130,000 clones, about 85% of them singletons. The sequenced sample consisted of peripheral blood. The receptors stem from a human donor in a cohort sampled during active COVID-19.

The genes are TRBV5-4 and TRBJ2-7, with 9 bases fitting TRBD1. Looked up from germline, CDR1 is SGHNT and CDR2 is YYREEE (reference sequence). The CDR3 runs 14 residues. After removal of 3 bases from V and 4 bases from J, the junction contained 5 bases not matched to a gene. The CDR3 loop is CASSSGTGRYEQYF. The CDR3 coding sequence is TGTGCCAGCAGCTCCGGGACAGGGAGGTACGAGCAGTACTTC.

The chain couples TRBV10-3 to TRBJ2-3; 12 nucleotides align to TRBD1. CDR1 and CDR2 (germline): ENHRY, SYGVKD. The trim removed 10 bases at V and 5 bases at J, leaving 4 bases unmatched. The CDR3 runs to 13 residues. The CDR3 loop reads CATGTGGRDTQYF. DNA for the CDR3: TGTGCCACTGGGACAGGGGGCAGAGATACGCAGTATTTT.

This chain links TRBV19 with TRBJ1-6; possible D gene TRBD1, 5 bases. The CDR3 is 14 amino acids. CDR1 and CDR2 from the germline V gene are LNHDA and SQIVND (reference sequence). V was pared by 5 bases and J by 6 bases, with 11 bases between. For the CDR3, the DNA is TGTGCCAGTAGTCCGGACACACTTAATTCACCCCTCCACTTT. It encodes CASSPDTLNSPLHF.

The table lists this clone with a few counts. CDR3 DNA sequence: TGTGCCTCACTTCGGGACAGGGAGTTCTCAGATACGCAGTATTTT. Translated: CASLRDREFSDTQYF. The V gene is TRBV30, the J gene TRBJ2-3, with 9 nucleotides matching TRBD1. The trim removed 7 bases at V and 4 bases at J, leaving 12 bases unmatched. The CDR3 spans 15 residues. Germline CDR1 and CDR2: GTSNPN and SVGIG (reference sequence).

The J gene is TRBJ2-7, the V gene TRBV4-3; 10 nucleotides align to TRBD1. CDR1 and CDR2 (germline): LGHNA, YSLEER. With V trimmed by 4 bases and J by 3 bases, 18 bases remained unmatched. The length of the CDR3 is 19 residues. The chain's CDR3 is CASSPRSPGQGTRVYEQYV. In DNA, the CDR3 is TGCGCCAGCAGCCCGCGATCTCCGGGACAGGGGACTCGGGTCTACGAGCAGTACGTC.

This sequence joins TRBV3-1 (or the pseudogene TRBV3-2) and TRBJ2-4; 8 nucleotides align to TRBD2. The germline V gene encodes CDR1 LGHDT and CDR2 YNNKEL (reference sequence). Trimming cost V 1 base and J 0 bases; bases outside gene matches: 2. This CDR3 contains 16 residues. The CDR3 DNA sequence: TGTGCCAGCAGCCAAGTAGCGGGGAGAGCCAAAAACATTCAGTACTTC. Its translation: CASSQVAGRAKNIQYF.

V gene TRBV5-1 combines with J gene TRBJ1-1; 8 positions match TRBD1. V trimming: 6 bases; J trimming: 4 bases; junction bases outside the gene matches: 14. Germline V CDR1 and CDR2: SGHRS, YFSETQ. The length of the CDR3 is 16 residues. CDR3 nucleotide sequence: TGCGCCAGCACTCCGGGGGCAGGGGGCGTGAGCACTGAAGCTTTCTTT. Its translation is CASTPGAGGVSTEAFF.

As DNA, the CDR3 is TGTGCCAGCAGTTATCTAGCGGGGGGCACAGATACGCAGTATTTT. Protein sequence: CASSYLAGGTDTQYF. V and J are TRBV6-5 and TRBJ2-3; 10 bases fit TRBD2. CDR3 length equals 15 residues. J was trimmed by 1 base and V by 3 bases; bases with no gene match: 1. Germline V gene data show CDR1 as MNHEY and CDR2 as SVGAGI.

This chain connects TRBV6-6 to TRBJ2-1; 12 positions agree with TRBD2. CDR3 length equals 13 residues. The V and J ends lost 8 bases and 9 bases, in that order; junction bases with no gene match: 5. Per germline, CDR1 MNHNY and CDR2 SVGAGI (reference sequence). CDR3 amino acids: CASASGGASEQFF. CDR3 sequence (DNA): TGTGCCAGCGCTAGCGGGGGGGCCAGTGAGCAGTTCTTC.

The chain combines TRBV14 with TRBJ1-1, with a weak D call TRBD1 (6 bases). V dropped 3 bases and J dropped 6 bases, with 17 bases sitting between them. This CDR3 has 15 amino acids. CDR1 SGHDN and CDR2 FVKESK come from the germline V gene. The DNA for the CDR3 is TGTGCCAGCAGCCATAGAACAGGGCTTGGCGCTGAAGCTTTCTTT. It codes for CASSHRTGLGAEAFF.

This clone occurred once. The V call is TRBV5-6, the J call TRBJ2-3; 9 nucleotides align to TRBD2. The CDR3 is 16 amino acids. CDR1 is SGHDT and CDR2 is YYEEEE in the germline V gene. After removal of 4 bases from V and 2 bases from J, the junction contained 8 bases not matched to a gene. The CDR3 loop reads CASSVLAGSFTDTQYF. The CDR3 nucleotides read TGTGCCAGCAGCGTTCTAGCGGGGAGTTTCACAGATACGCAGTATTTT.

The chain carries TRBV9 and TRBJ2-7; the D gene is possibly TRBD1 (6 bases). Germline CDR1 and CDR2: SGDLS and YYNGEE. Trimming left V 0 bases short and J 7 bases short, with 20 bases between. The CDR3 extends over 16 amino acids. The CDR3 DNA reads TGTGCCAGCAGCGTAGAGGGGGTTCCCCCTTATAGGGAGCAGTACTTC. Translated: CASSVEGVPPYREQYF.